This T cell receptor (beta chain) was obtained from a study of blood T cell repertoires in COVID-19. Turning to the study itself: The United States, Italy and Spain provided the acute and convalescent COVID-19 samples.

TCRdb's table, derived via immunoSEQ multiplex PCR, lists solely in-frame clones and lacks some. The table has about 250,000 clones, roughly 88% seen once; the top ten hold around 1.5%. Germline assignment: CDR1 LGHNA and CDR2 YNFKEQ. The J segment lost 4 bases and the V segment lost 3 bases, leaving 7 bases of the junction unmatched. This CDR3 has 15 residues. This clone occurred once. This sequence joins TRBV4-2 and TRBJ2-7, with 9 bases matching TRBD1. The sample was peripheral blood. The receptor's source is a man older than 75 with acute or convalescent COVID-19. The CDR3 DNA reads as TGTGCCAGCAGCCAGCCGGGACAGGGATTTTACGAGCAGTACTTC. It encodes CASSQPGQGFYEQYF.